These 26 T cell receptor beta chains share one sample of origin, sequenced in a study of T-cell reconstitution after alpha-beta-depleted transplantation in children. Using unique molecular identifiers, the investigators prepared the TCRbeta library. Using its own MiXCR run on the PCR reads, TCRdb lists one record per CDR3 protein. The sample yields around 440,000 distinct CDR3 sequences, around 15% seen once. The specimen was PBMCs, mostly from graft donor cells, collected 360 days after TCRalphabeta/CD19-depleted stem cell transplant. The source is a boy in the first two years of life who had a stem cell transplant for Wiskott-Aldrich syndrome, so the T cells may come from the graft donor.

The gene calls are TRBV28 and TRBJ1-4; 7 nucleotides align to TRBD1. V trimming: 6 bases; J trimming: 4 bases; junction bases outside the gene matches: 8. Germline V gives CDR1 MDHEN, CDR2 SYDVKM. The CDR3 is made up of 15 amino acids. Here the CDR3 DNA reads TGTGCCAGCAGAGTAGGGGGCGGATTTAATGAAAAACTGTTTTTT. Protein sequence: CASRVGGGFNEKLFF.

This clonotype was counted only a few times. The chain is built from TRBV20-1 and TRBJ1-1; D possibly corresponds to TRBD1 (5 bases). Trimming pared 3 bases from V and 0 bases from J, leaving 8 bases between. Germline V gene data show CDR1 as DFQATT and CDR2 as SNEGSKA (reference sequence). CDR3 size: 13 residues. CDR3 coding DNA: TGCAGTGCTAGTGCAGGGTTGAACACTGAAGCTTTCTTT. Translation: CSASAGLNTEAFF.

This clonotype was picked up many times. This chain links TRBV18 with TRBJ2-3; D gene unclear. Germline assignment: CDR1 KGHSH and CDR2 LQKENI. The V end lost 8 bases, the J end lost 2 bases, and 8 bases lay between the germline ends. The length of the CDR3 is 12 residues. For the CDR3, the DNA is TGTGCCAGCAGTCCTAACACAGATACGCAGTATTTT. Translation gives CASSPNTDTQYF.

Only a few counts were recorded for this clonotype. The V gene is TRBV12-3 or TRBV12-4, the J gene TRBJ2-7, with 7 bases identical to TRBD1. The V and J ends lost 2 bases and 5 bases, in that order; junction bases with no gene match: 9. CDR3 length equals 15 residues. CDR3 in amino acids: CASSLFLRTGDEQYF. The CDR3 bases are TGTGCCAGCAGTTTATTCCTGAGGACAGGTGACGAGCAGTACTTC.

The table lists this clonotype with a few counts. The V call is TRBV5-1, the J call TRBJ2-2; D remains unclear. The ends were cut back, 1 base at V and 4 bases at J, with 8 bases in the middle. The CDR3 loop spans 14 amino acids. The V gene's germline CDR1 is SGHRS and CDR2 YFSETQ. The CDR3 DNA follows: TGCGCCAGCAGCTTGCAGGTCCTCACCGGGGAGCTGTTTTTT. Its translation: CASSLQVLTGELFF.

This sequence joins TRBV24-1 and TRBJ2-1; perhaps TRBD1 as D (7 bases). From germline, CDR1 is KGHDR and CDR2 SFDVKD. Trimming removed 2 bases at V and 0 bases at J, with 13 bases between. This CDR3 is built from 17 residues. The chain's CDR3 is CATSDSTGRNSYNEQFF. The CDR3 region has the DNA TGTGCCACCAGTGATTCGACAGGGAGGAACTCCTACAATGAGCAGTTCTTC.

The chain joins TRBV20-1 to TRBJ2-1; 11 bases match TRBD2. Germline CDR1 DFQATT, CDR2 SNEGSKA (reference sequence). V trimming: 1 base; J trimming: 2 bases; junction bases outside the gene matches: 1. The CDR3 totals 15 residues. The DNA of the CDR3 is TGCAGTGCTAGAGGACTAGCGGGGACCTACAATGAGCAGTTCTTC. Protein: CSARGLAGTYNEQFF.

V usage is TRBV7-2 and J usage is TRBJ2-5; D gene ambiguous. This CDR3 has 12 residues. Germline V gives CDR1 SGHTA, CDR2 FQGNSA. The ends were cut back, 3 bases at V and 4 bases at J, with 6 bases in the middle. Here the CDR3 DNA reads TGTGCCAGCAGCTTTTCCCCAGAGACCCAGTACTTC. Amino acid sequence: CASSFSPETQYF.

This clonotype was seen ten or more times. The junction departs from germline at one end; a sequencing error may be responsible. The rearrangement links TRBV29-1 to TRBJ2-3; D gene ambiguous. CDR3 size: 12 residues. Germline CDR1 and CDR2: SQVTM and ANQGSEA. The CDR3 bases are TGCAGCGTCGACCCCAGCAAAGATACGCAGTATTTT. It encodes CSVDPSKDTQYF.

This chain links TRBV5-1 with TRBJ2-5; perhaps TRBD2 as D (5 bases). The CDR3 sequence is 14 residues long. V was clipped by 3 bases and J by 4 bases, with 13 bases between them. CDR1 and CDR2 from the germline V gene are SGHRS and YFSETQ. CDR3 DNA sequence: TGCGCCAGCAGCTCCGCTAGCTCTTTAGAGACCCAGTACTTC. Translating gives CASSSASSLETQYF.

This clonotype showed up just a few times. The chain carries TRBV5-1 and TRBJ2-2; a possible D gene is TRBD2 (5 bases). The ends were cut back, 1 base at V and 6 bases at J, with 19 bases in the middle. Germline V gene sequence: CDR1 SGHRS, CDR2 YFSETQ. The CDR3 runs 17 residues. The CDR3 sequence: CASSLTPTLVEAGELFF. The CDR3 DNA is TGCGCCAGCAGCTTGACCCCCACACTAGTTGAGGCCGGGGAGCTGTTTTTT.

This clonotype was seen only a few times. The rearrangement uses TRBV12-3 or TRBV12-4 and TRBJ2-7; the match to TRBD2 covers 7 bases. This CDR3 region has 14 residues. J lost 4 bases, V lost 6 bases, and 9 bases had no gene match. CDR3 nucleotide sequence: TGTGCCAGCAGCCACCCGGGGGGTCTGTACGAGCAGTACTTC. Its translation is CASSHPGGLYEQYF.

This clonotype was recorded a few times. This rearrangement joins TRBV30 to TRBJ2-1, with 7 bases lining up with TRBD2. The CDR3 length is 15 residues. V dropped 4 bases and J dropped 6; count of bases not matched to a gene: 12. The germline gives CDR1 GTSNPN, CDR2 SVGIG (reference sequence). CDR3 protein: CAWNPGLLATNEQFF. The CDR3 nucleotides read TGTGCCTGGAACCCGGGACTATTGGCCACCAATGAGCAGTTCTTC.

This clonotype was counted only a few times. The chain has TRBV2 and TRBJ2-1; 7 nucleotides align to TRBD2. Trimming removed 6 bases from V and 6 bases from J; junction bases left unmatched: 11. The length of the CDR3 is 15 residues. Germline values: CDR1 SNHLY, CDR2 FYNNEI. Here the CDR3 DNA reads TGTGCCAGCAGAGTCGAAAGCGGGAATAGCAATGAGCAGTTCTTC. It specifies CASRVESGNSNEQFF.

This clonotype has just a few counts. The chain has TRBV30 and TRBJ2-1; unclear D gene. V shed 3 bases and J shed 0 bases, with 6 bases lying between them. CDR3 length equals 13 residues. CDR1 and CDR2 from the germline V gene are GTSNPN and SVGIG (reference sequence). The CDR3 bases are TGTGCCTGGAGCCGTAGCTCCTACAATGAGCAGTTCTTC. This codes for CAWSRSSYNEQFF.

The V call is TRBV6-4, the J call TRBJ1-1; tentative D call: TRBD1 (5 bases). This CDR3 is 16 amino acids long. In germline, CDR1 is MRHNA, CDR2 SNTAGT. V lost 5 bases and J 6 bases, leaving 22 bases between the germline ends. The CDR3 sequence is CASSNEGGGRFAEAFF. As DNA, the CDR3 is TGTGCCAGCAGTAACGAGGGTGGGGGAAGATTCGCTGAAGCTTTCTTT.

A few counts support this clonotype. The chain links TRBV5-1 to TRBJ2-3, with 10 bases fitting TRBD2. The J segment lost 1 base and the V segment lost 1 base, leaving 6 bases of the junction unmatched. The length of the CDR3 is 17 residues. Germline CDR1 reads SGHRS; CDR2 reads YFSETQ. DNA for the CDR3: TGCGCCAGCAGCTTGTGGACCACTAGCGGGGGCACAGATACGCAGTATTTT. It encodes CASSLWTTSGGTDTQYF.

The V gene is TRBV7-2, the J gene TRBJ1-5, with D possibly matching TRBD1 (5 bases). Trimming took off 4 bases at V and 0 bases at J, with 16 bases between the two ends. The CDR3 totals 17 residues. Germline V gene data show CDR1 as SGHTA and CDR2 as FQGNSA. In nucleotides, the CDR3 is TGTGCCAGCAGCTCGCAGGGTGCGGGGATTAGCAATCAGCCCCAGCATTTT. It translates to CASSSQGAGISNQPQHF. Variable domain in full (rest from reference TRBV7-2 and TRBJ1-5): GAGVSQSPSNKVTEKGKDVELRCDPISGHTALYWYRQSLGQGLEFLIYFQGNSAPDKSGLPSDRFSAERTGGSVSTLTIQRTQQEDSAVYLCASSSQGAGISNQPQHFGDGTRLSIL.

V usage is TRBV12-3 or TRBV12-4 and J usage is TRBJ2-7, with 8 bases that match TRBD2. This CDR3 spans 15 amino acids. The ends lost 1 base at V and 4 bases at J; junction bases unmatched: 6. CDR3 sequence: CASSLVAAGEYEQYF. In DNA form, the CDR3 reads TGTGCCAGCAGTTTAGTTGCAGCGGGAGAGTACGAGCAGTACTTC.

The chain employs TRBV29-1 and TRBJ1-1; possible D gene TRBD1, 5 bases. Germline values: CDR1 SQVTM, CDR2 ANQGSEA. Deletions cut 5 bases from V and 1 base from J, with 14 bases between. The CDR3 runs 14 residues. CDR3 amino acids: CSVFTGQKNTEAFF. For the CDR3, the DNA is TGCAGCGTTTTTACCGGACAAAAGAACACTGAAGCTTTCTTT.

V usage is TRBV28 and J usage is TRBJ2-1, with D possibly TRBD2 on 6 matching bases. CDR1 and CDR2 from the germline V gene are MDHEN and SYDVKM. The CDR3 extends over 17 amino acids. The ends were cut back, 2 bases at V and 7 bases at J, with 21 bases in the middle. DNA of the CDR3: TGTGCCAGCAGTTTAATCGGGGGACCCCTTAATTCTAATGAGCAGTTCTTC. Translated: CASSLIGGPLNSNEQFF.

V is TRBV20-1 and J is TRBJ2-1; possible D gene TRBD1, 6 bases. The CDR3 is 14 amino acids. V dropped 3 bases and J dropped 2 bases, with 11 bases sitting between them. CDR1 and CDR2 from the germline V gene are DFQATT and SNEGSKA (reference sequence). The CDR3 sequence: CSARTQGPYNEQFF. The CDR3 nucleotides read TGCAGTGCTAGGACACAGGGTCCCTACAATGAGCAGTTCTTC.

The chain joins TRBV12-3 or TRBV12-4 to TRBJ1-5, with 9 bases identical to TRBD1. Trimming at V came to 4 bases and at J to 6 bases, leaving 7 bases not matched to a gene. The CDR3 consists of 15 residues. CDR3 bases: TGTGCCAGCAGTTCCAATACAGGGGGCGGTCAGCCCCAGCATTTT. It translates to CASSSNTGGGQPQHF.

This clonotype has just a few counts. The CDR3 sequence is CASSQAGGLGTYNEQFF. The CDR3 DNA follows: TGCGCCAGCAGCCAAGCGGGGGGATTGGGCACCTACAATGAGCAGTTCTTC. J is TRBJ2-1 and V is TRBV4-1; 7 bases are shared with TRBD2. The CDR3 covers 17 residues. Looked up from germline, CDR1 is MGHRA and CDR2 is YSYEKL. Unmatched junction bases numbered 8, after V lost 1 base and J lost 2 bases.

CDR3 sequence reads: CASSLEIGGGRYETQYF. The CDR3 nucleotides read TGTGCCAGCAGCTTAGAGATTGGCGGGGGGCGGTATGAGACCCAGTACTTC. The chain is built from TRBV11-2 and TRBJ2-5; 8 bases agree with TRBD2. Germline values: CDR1 SGHAT, CDR2 FQNNGV. This CDR3 is 17 amino acids long. J gave up 5 bases and V 0 bases, and 11 bases lay outside the gene matches. Full variable domain (rest looked up from reference TRBV11-2 and TRBJ2-5): EAGVAQSPRYKIIEKRQSVAFWCNPISGHATLYWYQQILGQGPKLLIQFQNNGVVDDSQLPKDRFSAERLKGVDSTLKIQPAKLEDSAVYLCASSLEIGGGRYETQYFGPGTRLLVL.

This clonotype has a count of ten or more. This chain joins TRBV20-1 and TRBJ2-7; 9 bases align to TRBD2. CDR3 length: 12 amino acids. Germline V gene data show CDR1 as DFQATT and CDR2 as SNEGSKA (reference sequence). J lost 3 bases, V lost 5 bases, and 2 bases had no gene match. For the CDR3, the DNA is TGCAGTGCTGGGACTAGCAACTACGAGCAGTACTTC. Translation gives CSAGTSNYEQYF.